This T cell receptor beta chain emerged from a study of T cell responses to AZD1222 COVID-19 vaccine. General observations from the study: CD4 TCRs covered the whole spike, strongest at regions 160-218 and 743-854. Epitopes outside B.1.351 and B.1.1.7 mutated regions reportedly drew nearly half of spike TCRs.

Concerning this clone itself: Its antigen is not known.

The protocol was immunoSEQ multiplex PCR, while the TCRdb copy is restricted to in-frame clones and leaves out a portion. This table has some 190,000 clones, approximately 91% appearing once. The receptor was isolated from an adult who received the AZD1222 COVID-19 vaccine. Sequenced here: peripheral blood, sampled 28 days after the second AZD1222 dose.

The CDR3 coding sequence is TGTGCCAGCAACGACCTACAGGCTAACTCCTACGAGCAGTACTTC. It specifies CASNDLQANSYEQYF. V is TRBV11-2 and J is TRBJ2-7; tentative D call: TRBD1 (5 bases). The CDR3 has 15 amino acids. V lost 7 bases and J lost 0, with 16 bases in between. Germline CDR1 reads SGHAT; CDR2 reads FQNNGV.